The source of this T cell receptor (beta chain) is a study of blood T cells in healthy people across ages. General study results and limits: The long-lived group displayed more naive CD4+ cells, plus higher diversity, than the aged donors did.

There are a few counts of this clonotype. What it recognizes is unknown. CDR3 length: 14 residues. The ends were cut back, 7 bases at V and 3 bases at J, with 15 bases in the middle. Per the germline V gene, CDR1 is KGHDR and CDR2 is SFDVKD. A second PCR of about 6 to 12 cycles used a sample-barcoded 5' primer and a J-beta primer mix. A minimum of 3 million CDR3-containing paired-end reads was obtained for each sample. TCRdb passed the 5' RACE reads through MiXCR, listing each CDR3 protein once. The table records more than 750,000 distinct CDR3 sequences, 29% of them present only once. These data were likewise used in another study, on T cells of mothers and their children. That study reports: cDNA synthesis used all extracted RNA, roughly 1.6 ug per 15 ul.

The chain combines TRBV24-1 with TRBJ2-7, with D perhaps matching TRBD1 (8 bases). What was sequenced was blood. The sequence was collected from a woman between 35 and 50 years old in good health. CDR3 in amino acids: CATSGQGGDYEQYF. The CDR3 DNA reads as TGTGCCACCAGCGGACAGGGAGGGGACTACGAGCAGTACTTC.